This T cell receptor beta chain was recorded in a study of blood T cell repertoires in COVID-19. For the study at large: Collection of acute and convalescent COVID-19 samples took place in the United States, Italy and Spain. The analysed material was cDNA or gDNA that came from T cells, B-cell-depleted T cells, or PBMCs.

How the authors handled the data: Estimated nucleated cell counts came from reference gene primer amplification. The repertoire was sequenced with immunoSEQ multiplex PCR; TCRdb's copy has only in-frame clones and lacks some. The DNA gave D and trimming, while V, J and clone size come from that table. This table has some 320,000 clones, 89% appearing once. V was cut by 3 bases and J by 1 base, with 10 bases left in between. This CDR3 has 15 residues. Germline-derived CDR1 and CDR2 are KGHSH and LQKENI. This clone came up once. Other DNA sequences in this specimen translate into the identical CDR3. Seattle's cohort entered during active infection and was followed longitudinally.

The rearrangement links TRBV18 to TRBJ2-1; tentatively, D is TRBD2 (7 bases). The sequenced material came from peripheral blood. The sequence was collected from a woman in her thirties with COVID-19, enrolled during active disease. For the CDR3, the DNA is TGTGCCAGCTCACCGGGAGGGGGGTCCTACAATGAGCAGTTCTTC. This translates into CASSPGGGSYNEQFF.